The 20 T cell receptor beta chains in this list originate from one sample, sequenced in a study of T cell responses to AZD1222 COVID-19 vaccine. Data came from immunoSEQ multiplex PCR; TCRdb stores just in-frame clones and leaves some out. The sample yields some 72,000 clones, around 92% seen once. The specimen comprised peripheral blood, sampled on day 0 of MenACWY control vaccination. The source is an adult in good health.

The V gene is TRBV11-1, the J gene TRBJ1-2; D gene ambiguous. With 3 bases removed from V and 5 bases from J, the gap between germline ends came to 16 bases. Germline CDR1 SGHAT, CDR2 FQDESV (reference sequence). The CDR3 sequence is 15 residues long. DNA of the CDR3: TGTGCCAGCAGCTTCGCCCTTGGCGTTGGATATGGCTACACCTTC. Translating gives CASSFALGVGYGYTF.

The V and J genes are TRBV9 and TRBJ2-3, with 9 positions matching TRBD1. Unmatched junction bases numbered 2, after V lost 0 bases and J lost 0 bases. The CDR3 runs 16 residues. Per the germline V gene, CDR1 is SGDLS and CDR2 is YYNGEE. The CDR3, as DNA: TGTGCCAGCAGCGTAGCCGGACAGGGGAGCACAGATACGCAGTATTTT. Its protein product is CASSVAGQGSTDTQYF.

This clone was recorded a few times. The chain is built from TRBV5-6 and TRBJ2-7; D is possibly TRBD2 (5 bases). Trimming removed 4 bases at V and 7 bases at J, with 9 bases between. Germline V gives CDR1 SGHDT, CDR2 YYEEEE. The CDR3 is made up of 11 amino acids. The CDR3 here is CASSKRTEQYF. The DNA for the CDR3 is TGTGCCAGCAGCAAAAGGACTGAGCAGTACTTC. The full variable domain, with the rest looked up from reference TRBV5-6 and TRBJ2-7, is DAGVTQSPTHLIKTRGQQVTLRCSPKSGHDTVSWYQQALGQGPQFIFQYYEEEERQRGNFPDRFSGHQFPNYSSELNVNALLLGDSALYLCASSKRTEQYFGPGTRLTVT.

The chain couples TRBV7-3 to TRBJ2-5; no clear D gene. The V end was cut by 5 bases, the J end by 5 bases, with 18 bases between. From germline, CDR1 is SGHTA and CDR2 FQGTGA. The CDR3 length is 15 residues. The DNA for the CDR3 is TGTGCCAGCAGCCTCCGGGCCGGCGAGTTGGAGACCCAGTACTTC. Translation gives CASSLRAGELETQYF.

V usage is TRBV6-6 and J usage is TRBJ2-7; 11 bases are a match to TRBD1. V gave up 8 bases and J gave up 11 bases; unmatched junction bases: 17. The CDR3 contains 15 residues. From germline, CDR1 is MNHNY and CDR2 SVGAGI (reference sequence). The CDR3 DNA reads TGTGCCAGCGGGCGTACTCCGGGACAGGGGGAGAGGGAGTACTTC. Protein product: CASGRTPGQGEREYF.

The V gene is TRBV10-1, the J gene TRBJ1-2; D is uncertain. The CDR3 has 13 amino acids. The V end was cut by 0 bases, the J end by 4 bases, with 6 bases between. Germline-derived CDR1 and CDR2 are WNHNN and SYGVQD (reference sequence). The CDR3, as DNA: TGCGCCAGCAGTGAGTCGGGCGGCTATGGCTACACCTTC. Protein product: CASSESGGYGYTF.

The chain combines TRBV7-9 with TRBJ1-1, with D maybe TRBD1 (5 bases). Germline CDR1 SEHNR, CDR2 FQNEAQ (reference sequence). The V end was cut by 4 bases, the J end by 1 base, with 10 bases between. The length of the CDR3 is 14 residues. The CDR3 loop is CASSYFGQNTEAFF. As DNA, the CDR3 is TGTGCCAGCAGCTACTTCGGACAGAACACTGAAGCTTTCTTT.

The V call is TRBV7-9, the J call TRBJ2-5; D call uncertain. This CDR3 comprises 11 residues. V was cut by 6 bases and J by 2 bases, with 4 bases left in between. Germline V gene data show CDR1 as SEHNR and CDR2 as FQNEAQ (reference sequence). The chain's CDR3 is CASRQQETQYF. In DNA form, the CDR3 reads TGTGCCAGCAGGCAACAAGAGACCCAGTACTTC.

The rearrangement joins TRBV6-1 to TRBJ1-2; D call uncertain. The CDR3 covers 13 residues. V lost 2 bases and J 8 bases, leaving 12 bases between the germline ends. Looked up from germline, CDR1 is MNHNS and CDR2 is SASEGT. The CDR3 is CASSEWLDNGYTF. CDR3 in DNA: TGTGCCAGCAGTGAATGGCTAGACAACGGCTACACCTTC.

The rearrangement joins TRBV29-1 to TRBJ2-5, with 7 nucleotides matching TRBD1. The CDR3 loop spans 12 amino acids. Germline V CDR1 and CDR2: SQVTM, ANQGSEA. After removal of 6 bases from V and 6 bases from J, the junction contained 7 bases not matched to a gene. The CDR3 sequence is CSVDRVGKTQYF. In nucleotides, the CDR3 is TGCAGCGTCGACAGGGTTGGAAAGACCCAGTACTTC. Based on the CDR3 plus reference TRBV29-1 and TRBJ2-5, the full variable domain is SAVISQKPSRDICQRGTSLTIQCQVDSQVTMMFWYRQQPGQSLTLIATANQGSEATYESGFVIDKFPISRPNLTFSTLTVSNMSPEDSSIYLCSVDRVGKTQYFGPGTRLLVL.

J is TRBJ2-7 and V is TRBV27, with 11 nucleotides matching TRBD1. Unmatched junction bases numbered 9, after V lost 3 bases and J lost 2 bases. Germline V lookup: CDR1 MNHEY, CDR2 SMNVEV (reference sequence). The CDR3 contains 17 residues. The CDR3 sequence is CASSFKNQGQGAYEQYF. The CDR3 region has the DNA TGTGCCAGCAGTTTCAAAAACCAGGGACAGGGGGCCTACGAGCAGTACTTC.

This clone appeared a single time. The chain employs TRBV9 and TRBJ1-6; no reliable D call. Deletions cut 4 bases from V and 5 bases from J, with 10 bases between. The CDR3 extends over 14 amino acids. The germline CDR1 and CDR2 sequences are SGDLS and YYNGEE. The CDR3 here is CASSQVGDNSPLHF. CDR3 coding DNA: TGTGCCAGCAGCCAGGTTGGGGATAATTCACCCCTCCACTTT.

The V gene is TRBV29-1, the J gene TRBJ1-6; 9 nucleotides line up with TRBD1. Germline V gene lookup returns CDR1 SQVTM and CDR2 ANQGSEA. The CDR3 has 13 residues. V was clipped by 5 bases and J by 7 bases; unmatched bases: 3. The CDR3 coding sequence is TGCAGCGTTTCCGGGACAGGGAATTCACCCCTCCACTTT. It specifies CSVSGTGNSPLHF.

The rearrangement links TRBV6-4 to TRBJ2-2; D ambiguous. Germline CDR1 reads MRHNA; CDR2 reads SNTAGT. The V gene lost 8 bases and the J gene lost 5 bases, with 15 bases spanning the gap. The CDR3 totals 14 residues. CDR3 in DNA: TGTGCCAGCCGCATAAACACGGGTACCGGGGAGCTGTTTTTT. Protein product: CASRINTGTGELFF.

This chain joins TRBV28 and TRBJ1-6, with D perhaps TRBD1 (6 bases). The CDR3 has 14 residues. CDR1 and CDR2 (germline): MDHEN, SYDVKM. The ends were cut back, 6 bases at V and 8 bases at J, with 14 bases in the middle. The CDR3, as DNA: TGTGCCAGCAGCGCCACCGGGGGCGATTCACCCCTCCACTTT. Protein product: CASSATGGDSPLHF.

The rearrangement uses TRBV11-2 and TRBJ2-7; possible D gene TRBD1, 6 bases. Trimming removed 5 bases at V and 4 bases at J, with 18 bases between. Germline values: CDR1 SGHAT, CDR2 FQNNGV. The CDR3 loop spans 15 amino acids. The CDR3 reads CASSMGHGVSYEQYF. The CDR3 DNA reads TGTGCCAGCAGCATGGGACATGGCGTTTCATACGAGCAGTACTTC.

This chain uses TRBV7-6 with TRBJ1-3, with D unresolved. Germline V gene lookup returns CDR1 SGHVS and CDR2 FNYEAQ. This CDR3 has 16 residues. Trimming stripped 0 bases from V and 4 bases from J, with 13 bases between. For the CDR3, the DNA is TGTGCCAGCAGCTTAGCGGGTGGCAGGAGGGGAAACACCATATATTTT. This sequence encodes CASSLAGGRRGNTIYF.

This clone showed up just a few times. This chain joins TRBV10-1 and TRBJ2-2, with a possible D match to TRBD1 (6 bases). The CDR3 is 15 amino acids. V was trimmed by 0 bases and J by 1 base, leaving 6 bases between them. Germline V CDR1 and CDR2: WNHNN, SYGVQD (reference sequence). CDR3 region: CASSESGQNTGELFF. In nucleotides, the CDR3 is TGCGCCAGCAGTGAGTCGGGACAGAACACCGGGGAGCTGTTTTTT.

The chain carries TRBV6-5 and TRBJ2-1; 8 positions agree with TRBD1. The V gene's germline CDR1 is MNHEY and CDR2 SVGAGI. CDR3 size: 15 residues. V lost 8 bases, J lost 11 bases, and 17 bases stayed unmatched. The CDR3 region has the DNA TGTGCCAGCGGGGGGACAGGAAGGTCTCCGTACAAGCAGTTCTTC. Translated, it gives CASGGTGRSPYKQFF.

This sequence joins TRBV7-3 and TRBJ2-5; D is ambiguous. The CDR3 covers 15 residues. The germline V gene encodes CDR1 SGHTA and CDR2 FQGTGA. The V and J ends lost 1 base and 1 base respectively, with 10 bases between them. The CDR3 reads CASSLIGQAQETQYF. For the CDR3, the DNA is TGTGCCAGCAGCTTAATAGGGCAGGCCCAAGAGACCCAGTACTTC. Looking up the rest from reference TRBV7-3 and TRBJ2-5 gives the full variable domain: GAGVSQTPSNKVTEKGKYVELRCDPISGHTALYWYRQSLGQGPEFLIYFQGTGAADDSGLPNDRFFAVRPEGSVSTLKIQRTERGDSAVYLCASSLIGQAQETQYFGPGTRLLVL.